This T cell receptor (beta chain) emerged from a study of shared clonotypes between healthy human individuals. With V trimmed by 6 bases and J by 3 bases, 14 bases remained unmatched. CDR1 PRHDT and CDR2 FYEKMQ come from the germline V gene (reference sequence). CDR3 length: 16 residues. As defined, naive CD8 cells were CD45RO-negative and positively selected for CCR7, with terminally differentiated effector memory CD45RA+ cells excluded. Every subset's genomic DNA went evenly onto several immunoSEQ plates. Per the original data handling: Without quality scores, immunoSEQ junctional reads could not be filtered like full-length reads. The protocol was immunoSEQ multiplex PCR, while the TCRdb copy is restricted to in-frame clones and leaves out a portion. That table supplies the V and J calls and clone size; D and trimming were determined from the DNA. The sample holds 700,000 to 950,000 clones, 96% seen once.

Sequencing used naive CD8+ T cells sorted from blood. The chain carries TRBV13 and TRBJ2-7, with 7 bases lining up with TRBD1. This TCR was recovered from a man aged 25-40 years in good health. In DNA, the CDR3 is TGTGCCAGCAGTCGTTCCCGGGACAGCCTTTTCTACGAGCAGTACTTC. It is translated as CASSRSRDSLFYEQYF.